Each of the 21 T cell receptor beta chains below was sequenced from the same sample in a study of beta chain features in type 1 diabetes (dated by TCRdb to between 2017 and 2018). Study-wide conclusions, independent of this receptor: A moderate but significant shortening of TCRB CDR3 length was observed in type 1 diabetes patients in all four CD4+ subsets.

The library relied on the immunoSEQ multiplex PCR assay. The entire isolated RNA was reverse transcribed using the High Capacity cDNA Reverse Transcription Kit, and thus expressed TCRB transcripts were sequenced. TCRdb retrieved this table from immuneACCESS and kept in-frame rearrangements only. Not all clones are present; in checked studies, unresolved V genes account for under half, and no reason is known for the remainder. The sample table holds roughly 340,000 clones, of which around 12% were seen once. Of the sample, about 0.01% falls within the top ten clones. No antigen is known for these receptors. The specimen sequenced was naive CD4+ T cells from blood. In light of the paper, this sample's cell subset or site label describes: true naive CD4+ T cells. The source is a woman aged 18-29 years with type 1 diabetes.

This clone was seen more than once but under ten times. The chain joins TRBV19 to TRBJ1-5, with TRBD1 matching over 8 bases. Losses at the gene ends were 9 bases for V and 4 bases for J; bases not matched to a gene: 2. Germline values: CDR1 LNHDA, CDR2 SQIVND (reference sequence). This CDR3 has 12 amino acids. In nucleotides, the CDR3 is TGTGCCAGCCACAGGGGGAATCAGCCCCAGCATTTT. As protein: CASHRGNQPQHF.

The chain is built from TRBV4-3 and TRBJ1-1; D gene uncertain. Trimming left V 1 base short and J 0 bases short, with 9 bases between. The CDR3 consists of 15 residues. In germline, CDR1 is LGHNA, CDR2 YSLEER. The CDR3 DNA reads TGCGCCAGCAGCCAAGTCCGCTGGCTGAACACTGAAGCTTTCTTT. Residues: CASSQVRWLNTEAFF.

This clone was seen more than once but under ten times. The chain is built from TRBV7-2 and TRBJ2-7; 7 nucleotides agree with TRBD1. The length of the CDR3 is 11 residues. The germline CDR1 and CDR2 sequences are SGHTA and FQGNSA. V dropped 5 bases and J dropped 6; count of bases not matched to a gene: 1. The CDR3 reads CASSGQVEQYF. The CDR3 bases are TGTGCCAGCAGCGGACAGGTCGAGCAGTACTTC.

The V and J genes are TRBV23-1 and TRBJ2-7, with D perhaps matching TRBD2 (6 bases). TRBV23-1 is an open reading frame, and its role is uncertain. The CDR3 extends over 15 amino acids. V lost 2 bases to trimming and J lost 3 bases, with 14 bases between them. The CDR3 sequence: CASSQPHRRGYEQYF. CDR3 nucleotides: TGCGCCAGCAGTCAACCCCACAGGCGGGGCTACGAGCAGTACTTC.

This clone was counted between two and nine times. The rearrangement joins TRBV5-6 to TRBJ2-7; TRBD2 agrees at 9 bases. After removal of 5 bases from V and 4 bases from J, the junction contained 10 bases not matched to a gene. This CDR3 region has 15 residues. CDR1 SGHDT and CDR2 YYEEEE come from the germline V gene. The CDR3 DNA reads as TGTGCCAGCAGGATAGGGGGTAGCGGGAGATACGAGCAGTACTTC. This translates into CASRIGGSGRYEQYF.

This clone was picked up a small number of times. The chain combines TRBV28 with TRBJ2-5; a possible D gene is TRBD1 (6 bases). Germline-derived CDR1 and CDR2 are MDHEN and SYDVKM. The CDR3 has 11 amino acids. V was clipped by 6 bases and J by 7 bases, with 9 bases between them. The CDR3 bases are TGTGCCAGCAGCTCAGGGGCGACCCAGTACTTC. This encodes CASSSGATQYF.

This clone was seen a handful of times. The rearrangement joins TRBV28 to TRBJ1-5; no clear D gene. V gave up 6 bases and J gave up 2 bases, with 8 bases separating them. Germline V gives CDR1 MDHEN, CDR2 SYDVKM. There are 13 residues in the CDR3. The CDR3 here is CASRAEGNQPQHF. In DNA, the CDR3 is TGTGCCAGCAGGGCGGAGGGCAATCAGCCCCAGCATTTT.

In DNA form, the CDR3 reads TGTGCCAGCTCACCACCTGGAGGGGCCGGGGAGCTGTTTTTT. Encoded protein: CASSPPGGAGELFF. V gene TRBV18 combines with J gene TRBJ2-2; the D gene is possibly TRBD2 (6 bases). The germline V and J ends were trimmed by 0 bases and 6 bases, with 8 bases remaining between them. The CDR3 runs 14 residues. Germline lookup yields CDR1 KGHSH and CDR2 LQKENI. The entire variable domain, with the rest obtained from reference TRBV18 and TRBJ2-2, is as follows: NAGVMQNPRHLVRRRGQEARLRCSPMKGHSHVYWYRQLPEEGLKFMVYLQKENIIDESGMPKERFSAEFPKEGPSILRIQQVVRGDSAAYFCASSPPGGAGELFFGEGSRLTVL.

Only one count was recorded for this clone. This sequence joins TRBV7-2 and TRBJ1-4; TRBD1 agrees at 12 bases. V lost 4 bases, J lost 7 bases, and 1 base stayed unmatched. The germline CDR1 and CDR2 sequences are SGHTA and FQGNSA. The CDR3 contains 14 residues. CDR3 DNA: TGTGCCAGCAGCTGGGACAGGGGGCGTGAAAAACTGTTTTTT. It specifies CASSWDRGREKLFF.

In DNA form, the CDR3 reads TGTGCCAGCCATTACGGGGGGACCAATCAGCCCCAGCATTTT. Its translation is CASHYGGTNQPQHF. This chain links TRBV28 with TRBJ1-5; weak D call: TRBD1 (5 bases). The germline CDR1 and CDR2 sequences are MDHEN and SYDVKM. The CDR3 has 14 residues. V lost 8 bases, J lost 3 bases, and 14 bases lay in between.

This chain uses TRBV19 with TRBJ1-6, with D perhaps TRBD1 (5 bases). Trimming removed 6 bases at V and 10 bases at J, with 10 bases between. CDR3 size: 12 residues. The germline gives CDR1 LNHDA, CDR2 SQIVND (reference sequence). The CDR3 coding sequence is TGTGCCAGTAGGGGGGGGTTATCACCCCTCCACTTT. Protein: CASRGGLSPLHF.

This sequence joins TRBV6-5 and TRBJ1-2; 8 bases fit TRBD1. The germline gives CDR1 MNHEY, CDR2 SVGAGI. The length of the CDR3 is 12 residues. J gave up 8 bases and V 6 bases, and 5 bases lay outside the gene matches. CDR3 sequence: CASSGQGKGYTF. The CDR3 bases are TGTGCCAGCAGCGGACAGGGAAAGGGCTACACCTTC.

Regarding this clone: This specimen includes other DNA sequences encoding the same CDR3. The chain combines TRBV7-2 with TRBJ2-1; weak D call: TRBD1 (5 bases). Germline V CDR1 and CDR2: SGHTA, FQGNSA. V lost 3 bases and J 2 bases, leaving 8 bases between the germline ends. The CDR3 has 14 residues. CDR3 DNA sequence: TGTGCCAGCAGCTTGGGGCTAGCCTACAATGAGCAGTTCTTC. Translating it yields CASSLGLAYNEQFF.

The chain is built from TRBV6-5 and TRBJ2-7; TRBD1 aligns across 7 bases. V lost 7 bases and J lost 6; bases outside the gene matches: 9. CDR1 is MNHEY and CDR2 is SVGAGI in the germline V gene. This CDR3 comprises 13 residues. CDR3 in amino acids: CASKTGAVGEQYF. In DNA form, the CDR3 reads TGTGCCAGCAAAACAGGGGCTGTGGGCGAGCAGTACTTC.

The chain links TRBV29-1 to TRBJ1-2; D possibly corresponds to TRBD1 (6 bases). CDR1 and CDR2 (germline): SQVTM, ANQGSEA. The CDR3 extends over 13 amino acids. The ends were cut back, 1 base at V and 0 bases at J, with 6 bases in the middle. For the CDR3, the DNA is TGCAGCGTTGAAGGGGGGCCTAACTATGGCTACACCTTC. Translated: CSVEGGPNYGYTF. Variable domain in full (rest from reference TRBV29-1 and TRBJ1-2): SAVISQKPSRDICQRGTSLTIQCQVDSQVTMMFWYRQQPGQSLTLIATANQGSEATYESGFVIDKFPISRPNLTFSTLTVSNMSPEDSSIYLCSVEGGPNYGYTFGSGTRLTVV.

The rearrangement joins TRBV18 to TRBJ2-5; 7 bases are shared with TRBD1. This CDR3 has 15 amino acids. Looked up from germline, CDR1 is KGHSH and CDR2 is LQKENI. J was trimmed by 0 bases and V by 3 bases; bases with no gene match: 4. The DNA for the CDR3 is TGTGCCAGCTCACCTGAGGGGGCGAACCAAGAGACCCAGTACTTC. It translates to CASSPEGANQETQYF.

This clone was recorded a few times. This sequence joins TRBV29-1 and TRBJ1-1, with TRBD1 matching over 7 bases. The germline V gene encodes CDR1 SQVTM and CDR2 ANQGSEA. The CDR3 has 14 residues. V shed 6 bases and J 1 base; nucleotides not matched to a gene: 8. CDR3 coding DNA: TGCAGCGTGAGAGACAGGGCCGGGAACACTGAAGCTTTCTTT. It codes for CSVRDRAGNTEAFF.

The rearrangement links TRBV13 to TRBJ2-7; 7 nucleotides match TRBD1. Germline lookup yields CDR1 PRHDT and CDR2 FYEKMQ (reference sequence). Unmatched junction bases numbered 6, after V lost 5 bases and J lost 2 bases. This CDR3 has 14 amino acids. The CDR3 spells CASSPGTATYEQYF. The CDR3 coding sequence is TGTGCCAGCAGCCCCGGGACAGCAACCTACGAGCAGTACTTC. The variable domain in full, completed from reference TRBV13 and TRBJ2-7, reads AAGVIQSPRHLIKEKRETATLKCYPIPRHDTVYWYQQGPGQDPQFLISFYEKMQSDKGSIPDRFSAQQFSDYHSELNMSSLELGDSALYFCASSPGTATYEQYFGPGTRLTVT.

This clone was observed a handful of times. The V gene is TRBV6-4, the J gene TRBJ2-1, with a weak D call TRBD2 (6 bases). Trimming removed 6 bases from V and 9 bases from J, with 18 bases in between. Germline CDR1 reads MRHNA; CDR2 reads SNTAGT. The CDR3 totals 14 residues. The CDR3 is CASSRLAAGGEQFF. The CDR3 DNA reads TGTGCCAGCAGCCGTTTAGCGGCCGGAGGTGAGCAGTTCTTC.

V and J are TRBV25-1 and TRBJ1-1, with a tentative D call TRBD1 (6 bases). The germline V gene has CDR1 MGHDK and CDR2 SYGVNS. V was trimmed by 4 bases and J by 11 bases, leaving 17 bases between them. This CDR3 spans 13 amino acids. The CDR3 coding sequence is TGTGCCAGCAGTGGCGCCGGGGGGCGGAAGGCTTTCTTT. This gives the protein CASSGAGGRKAFF.

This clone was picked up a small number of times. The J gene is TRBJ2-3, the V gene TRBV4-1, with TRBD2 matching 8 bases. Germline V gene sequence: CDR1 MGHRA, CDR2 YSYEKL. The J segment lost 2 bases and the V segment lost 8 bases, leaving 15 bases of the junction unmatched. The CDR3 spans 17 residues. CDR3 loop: CASRPGLAGPYTDTQYF. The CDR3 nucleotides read TGCGCCAGCCGTCCGGGGCTAGCGGGTCCATACACAGATACGCAGTATTTT.